A single sample gave rise to the 5 T cell receptor beta chains below, sequenced in a study of identical twins. One entry per CDR3 protein results from TCRdb running MiXCR on the 5' RACE reads. The sample lists around 530,000 distinct CDR3 sequences, approximately 16% occurring once. The same data also went into a second study, on yellow fever vaccine responses in identical twins.

Input material: CD4+ T cells sorted from blood. The receptor set was obtained from a woman between 18 and 29 years old in good health.

The chain carries TRBV7-3 and TRBJ2-1; D is possibly TRBD2 (6 bases). The V and J ends lost 3 bases and 9 bases respectively, with 18 bases between them. The CDR3 runs 15 residues. Germline CDR1 reads SGHTA; CDR2 reads FQGTGA. This chain's CDR3 is CASSLTGDPLGEQFF. The CDR3 nucleotides are TGTGCCAGCAGCTTGACGGGAGACCCTTTGGGTGAGCAGTTCTTC.

This clonotype was counted only a few times. The chain employs TRBV2 and TRBJ1-6; no reliable D call. V was shortened by 8 bases and J by 3 bases, with 8 bases between the two germline ends. The CDR3 runs 13 residues. CDR1 is SNHLY, CDR2 FYNNEI, per germline. CDR3 sequence: CASGRNYNSPLHF. CDR3 DNA: TGTGCCAGCGGACGGAACTATAATTCACCCCTCCACTTT.

CDR3 protein: CAISDAGTGVRYEQYF. The DNA for the CDR3 is TGTGCCATCAGTGACGCCGGGACAGGGGTGCGATACGAGCAGTACTTC. J is TRBJ2-7 and V is TRBV10-3; 10 bases are a match to TRBD1. Trimming took 3 bases from V and 4 from J; bases not matched to a gene: 9. Germline V gene lookup returns CDR1 ENHRY and CDR2 SYGVKD. The CDR3 contains 16 residues.

The chain couples TRBV2 to TRBJ2-1; TRBD2 agrees at 11 bases. Germline V gene lookup returns CDR1 SNHLY and CDR2 FYNNEI. The CDR3 covers 15 residues. V was clipped by 5 bases and J by 3 bases; unmatched bases: 3. CDR3 amino acids: CASSYSGGDYNEQFF. In nucleotides, the CDR3 is TGTGCCAGCAGTTATAGCGGGGGGGACTACAATGAGCAGTTCTTC.

This clonotype was seen at least ten times. This chain joins TRBV7-6 and TRBJ2-2; the match to TRBD1 covers 8 bases. Germline CDR1 reads SGHVS; CDR2 reads FNYEAQ. The trim removed 5 bases at V and 2 bases at J, leaving 4 bases unmatched. CDR3 length equals 15 residues. CDR3 residues: CASSPDRANTGELFF. The CDR3 region has the DNA TGTGCCAGCAGCCCGGACAGGGCCAACACCGGGGAGCTGTTTTTT.